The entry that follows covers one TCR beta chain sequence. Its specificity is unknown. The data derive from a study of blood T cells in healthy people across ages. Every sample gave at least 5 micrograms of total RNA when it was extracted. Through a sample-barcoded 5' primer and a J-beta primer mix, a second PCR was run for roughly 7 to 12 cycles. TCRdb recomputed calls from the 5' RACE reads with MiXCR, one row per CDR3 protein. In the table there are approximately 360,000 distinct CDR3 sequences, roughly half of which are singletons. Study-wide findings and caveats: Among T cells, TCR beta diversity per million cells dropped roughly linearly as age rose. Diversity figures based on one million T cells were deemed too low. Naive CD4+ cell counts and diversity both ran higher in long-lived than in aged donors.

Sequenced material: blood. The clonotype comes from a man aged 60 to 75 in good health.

CDR3 sequence reads: CASSHPGMTEAFF. For the CDR3, the DNA is TGTGCCAGCAGCCATCCGGGGATGACTGAAGCTTTCTTT. This chain joins TRBV7-6 and TRBJ1-1; D not resolved. Germline loops: CDR1 SGHVS, CDR2 FNYEAQ. V shed 5 bases and J shed 5 bases, with 12 bases lying between them. There are 13 residues in the CDR3.